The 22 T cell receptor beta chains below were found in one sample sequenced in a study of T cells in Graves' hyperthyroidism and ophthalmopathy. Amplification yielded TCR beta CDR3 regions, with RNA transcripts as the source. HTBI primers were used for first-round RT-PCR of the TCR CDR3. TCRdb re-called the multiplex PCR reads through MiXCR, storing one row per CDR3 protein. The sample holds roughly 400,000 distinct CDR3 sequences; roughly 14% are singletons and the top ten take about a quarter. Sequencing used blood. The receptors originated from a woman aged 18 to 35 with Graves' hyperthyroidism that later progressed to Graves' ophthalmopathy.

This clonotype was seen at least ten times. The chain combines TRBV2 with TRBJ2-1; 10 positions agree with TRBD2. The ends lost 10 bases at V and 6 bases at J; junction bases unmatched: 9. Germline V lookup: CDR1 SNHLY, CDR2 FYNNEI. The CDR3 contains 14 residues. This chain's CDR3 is CANSLAGPFNEQFF. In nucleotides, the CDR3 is TGTGCCAACTCACTAGCGGGGCCATTCAATGAGCAGTTCTTC. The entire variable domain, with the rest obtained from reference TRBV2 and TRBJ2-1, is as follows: EPEVTQTPSHQVTQMGQEVILRCVPISNHLYFYWYRQILGQKVEFLVSFYNNEISEKSEIFDDQFSVERPDGSNFTLKIRSTKLEDSAMYFCANSLAGPFNEQFFGPGTRLTVL.

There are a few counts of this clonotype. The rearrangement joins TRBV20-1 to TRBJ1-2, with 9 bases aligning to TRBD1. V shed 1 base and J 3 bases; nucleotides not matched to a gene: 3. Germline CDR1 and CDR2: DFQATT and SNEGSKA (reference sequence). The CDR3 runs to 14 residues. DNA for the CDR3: TGCAGTGCTAGAGGACAGGGGGAAGACTATGGCTACACCTTC. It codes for CSARGQGEDYGYTF.

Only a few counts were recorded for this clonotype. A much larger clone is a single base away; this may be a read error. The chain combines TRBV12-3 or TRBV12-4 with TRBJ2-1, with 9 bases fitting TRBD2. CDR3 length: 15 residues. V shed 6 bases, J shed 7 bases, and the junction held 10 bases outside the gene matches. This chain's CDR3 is CASRTGGRATNEQFF. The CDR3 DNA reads TGTGCCAGCAGGACTGGCGGGAGGGCCACGAATGAGCAGTTCTTC.

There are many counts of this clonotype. CDR3 amino acids: CASRIRDGSYEQYF. Written as DNA, the CDR3 is TGTGCCAGCAGGATCCGGGACGGGAGTTACGAGCAGTACTTC. V usage is TRBV6-1 and J usage is TRBJ2-7, with a weak D call TRBD2 (6 bases). The CDR3 sequence is 14 residues long. Germline V CDR1 and CDR2: MNHNS, SASEGT. V was pared by 6 bases and J by 4 bases, with 16 bases between.

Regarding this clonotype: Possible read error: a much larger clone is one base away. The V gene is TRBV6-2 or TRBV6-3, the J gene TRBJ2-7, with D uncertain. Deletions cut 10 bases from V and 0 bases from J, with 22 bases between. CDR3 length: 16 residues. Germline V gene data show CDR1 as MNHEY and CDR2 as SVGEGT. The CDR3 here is CANTNRPPGSSYEQYF. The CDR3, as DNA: TGTGCCAACACCAACCGGCCCCCAGGAAGCTCCTACGAGCAGTACTTC.

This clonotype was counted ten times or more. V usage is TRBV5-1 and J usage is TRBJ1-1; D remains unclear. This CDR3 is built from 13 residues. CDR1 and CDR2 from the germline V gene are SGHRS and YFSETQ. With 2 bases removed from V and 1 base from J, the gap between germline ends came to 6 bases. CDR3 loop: CASSFIWNTEAFF. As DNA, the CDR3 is TGCGCCAGCAGCTTTATATGGAACACTGAAGCTTTCTTT.

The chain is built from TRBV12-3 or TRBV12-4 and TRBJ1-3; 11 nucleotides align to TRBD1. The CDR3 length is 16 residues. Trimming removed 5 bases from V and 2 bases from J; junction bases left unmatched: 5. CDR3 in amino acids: CASSVPGQGAGNTIYF. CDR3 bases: TGTGCCAGCAGTGTACCGGGACAGGGGGCTGGAAACACCATATATTTT.

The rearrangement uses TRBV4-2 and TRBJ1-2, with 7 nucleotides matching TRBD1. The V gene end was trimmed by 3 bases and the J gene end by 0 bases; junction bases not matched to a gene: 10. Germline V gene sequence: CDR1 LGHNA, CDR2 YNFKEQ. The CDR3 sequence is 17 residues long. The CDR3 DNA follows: TGTGCCAGCAGCCATGGATCCGGACAGGAAACTAACTATGGCTACACCTTC. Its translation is CASSHGSGQETNYGYTF.

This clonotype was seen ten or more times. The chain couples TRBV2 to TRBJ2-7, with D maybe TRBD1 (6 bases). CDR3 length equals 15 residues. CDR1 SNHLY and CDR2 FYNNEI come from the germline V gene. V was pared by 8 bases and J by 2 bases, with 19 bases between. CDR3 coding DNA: TGTGCCAGCGCCGGGCGATCCGGGACAACCTACGAGCAGTACTTC. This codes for CASAGRSGTTYEQYF.

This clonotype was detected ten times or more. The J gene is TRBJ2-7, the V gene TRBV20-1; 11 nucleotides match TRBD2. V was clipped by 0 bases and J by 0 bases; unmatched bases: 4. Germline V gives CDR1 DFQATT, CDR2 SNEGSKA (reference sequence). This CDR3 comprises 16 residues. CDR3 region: CSARDQGTSGSYEQYF. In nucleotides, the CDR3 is TGCAGTGCTAGAGATCAGGGGACTAGCGGCTCCTACGAGCAGTACTTC.

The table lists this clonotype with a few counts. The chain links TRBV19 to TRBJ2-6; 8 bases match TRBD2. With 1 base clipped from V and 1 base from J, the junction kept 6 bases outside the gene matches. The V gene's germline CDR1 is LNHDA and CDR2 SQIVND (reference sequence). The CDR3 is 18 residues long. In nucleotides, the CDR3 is TGTGCCAGTAGTATAGGTAGCGGGACCCGATCTGGGGCCAACGTCCTGACTTTC. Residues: CASSIGSGTRSGANVLTF.

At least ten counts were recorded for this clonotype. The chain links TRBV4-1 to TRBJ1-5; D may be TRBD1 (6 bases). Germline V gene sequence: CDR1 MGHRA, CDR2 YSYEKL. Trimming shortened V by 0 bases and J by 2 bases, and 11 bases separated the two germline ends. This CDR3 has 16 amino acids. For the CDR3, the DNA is TGCGCCAGCAGCCAAGATGGGGGCATGGGCAATCAGCCCCAGCATTTT. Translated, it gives CASSQDGGMGNQPQHF.

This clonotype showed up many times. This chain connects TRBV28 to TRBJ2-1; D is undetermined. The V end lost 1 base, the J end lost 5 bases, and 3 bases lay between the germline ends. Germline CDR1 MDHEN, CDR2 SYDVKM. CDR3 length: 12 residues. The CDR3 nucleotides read TGTGCCAGCAGTTTATCTGACAATGAGCAGTTCTTC. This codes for CASSLSDNEQFF.

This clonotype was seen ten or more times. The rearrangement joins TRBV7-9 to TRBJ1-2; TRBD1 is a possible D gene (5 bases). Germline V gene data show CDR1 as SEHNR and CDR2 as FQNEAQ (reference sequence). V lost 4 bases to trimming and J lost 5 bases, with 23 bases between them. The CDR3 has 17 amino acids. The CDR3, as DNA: TGTGCCAGCAGCTCCCTAAGGGATGGGGGTTCGTGGTATGGCTACACCTTC. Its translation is CASSSLRDGGSWYGYTF. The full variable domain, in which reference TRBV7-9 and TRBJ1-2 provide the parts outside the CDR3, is DTGVSQNPRHKITKRGQNVTFRCDPISEHNRLYWYRQTLGQGPEFLTYFQNEAQLEKSRLLSDRFSAERPKGSFSTLEIQRTEQGDSAMYLCASSSLRDGGSWYGYTFGSGTRLTVV.

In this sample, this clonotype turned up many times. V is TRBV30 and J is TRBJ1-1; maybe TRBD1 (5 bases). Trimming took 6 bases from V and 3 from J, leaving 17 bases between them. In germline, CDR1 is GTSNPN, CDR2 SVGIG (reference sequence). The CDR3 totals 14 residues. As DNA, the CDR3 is TGTGCCTGTCGCAAGACGGGCAGGGACACTGAAGCTTTCTTT. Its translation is CACRKTGRDTEAFF.

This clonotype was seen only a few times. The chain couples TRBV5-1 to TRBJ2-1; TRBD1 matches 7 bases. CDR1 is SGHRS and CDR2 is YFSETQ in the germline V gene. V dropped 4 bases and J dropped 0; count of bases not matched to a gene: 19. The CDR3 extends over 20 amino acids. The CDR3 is CASSPVTGKKPRSSYNEQFF. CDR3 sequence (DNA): TGCGCCAGCAGCCCGGTGACAGGGAAAAAACCAAGGAGCTCCTACAATGAGCAGTTCTTC.

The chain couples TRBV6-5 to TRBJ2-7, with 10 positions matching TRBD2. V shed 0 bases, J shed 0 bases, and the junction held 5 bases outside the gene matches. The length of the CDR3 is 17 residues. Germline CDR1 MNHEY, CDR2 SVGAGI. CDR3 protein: CASSYSGAGGDSYEQYF. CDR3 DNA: TGTGCCAGCAGTTACTCGGGAGCGGGAGGGGACTCCTACGAGCAGTACTTC.

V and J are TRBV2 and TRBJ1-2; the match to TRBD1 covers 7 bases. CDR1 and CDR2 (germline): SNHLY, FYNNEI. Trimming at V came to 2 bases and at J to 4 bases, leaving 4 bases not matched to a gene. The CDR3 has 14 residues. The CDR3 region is CASSERDSSYGYTF. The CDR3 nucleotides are TGTGCCAGCAGTGAACGGGACAGCAGCTATGGCTACACCTTC.

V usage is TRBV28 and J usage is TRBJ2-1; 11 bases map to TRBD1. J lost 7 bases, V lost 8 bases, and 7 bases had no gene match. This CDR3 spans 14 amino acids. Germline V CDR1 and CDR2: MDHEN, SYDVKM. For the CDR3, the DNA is TGTGCCAGCGCCCCCGGGACAGGGGGGAATGAGCAGTTCTTC. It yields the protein CASAPGTGGNEQFF.

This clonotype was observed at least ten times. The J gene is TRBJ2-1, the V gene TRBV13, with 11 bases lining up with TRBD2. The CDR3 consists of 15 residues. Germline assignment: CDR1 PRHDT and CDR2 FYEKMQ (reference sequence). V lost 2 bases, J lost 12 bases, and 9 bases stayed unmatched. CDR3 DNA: TGTGCCAGCAGCTTAAGTACTAGCGGGAGTCTTGGGCAGTTCTTC. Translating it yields CASSLSTSGSLGQFF.

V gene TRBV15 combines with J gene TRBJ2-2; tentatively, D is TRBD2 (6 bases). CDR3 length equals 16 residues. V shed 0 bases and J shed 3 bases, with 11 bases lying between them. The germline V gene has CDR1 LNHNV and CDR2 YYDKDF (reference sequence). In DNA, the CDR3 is TGTGCCACCAGCAGAGACGGGGGTGCGTACACCGGGGAGCTGTTTTTT. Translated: CATSRDGGAYTGELFF.

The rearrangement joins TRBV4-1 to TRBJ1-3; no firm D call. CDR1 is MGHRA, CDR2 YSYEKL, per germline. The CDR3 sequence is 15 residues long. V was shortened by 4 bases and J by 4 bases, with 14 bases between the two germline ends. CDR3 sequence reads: CASSPDRHTGNTIYF. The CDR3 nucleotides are TGCGCCAGCAGCCCCGATAGACACACCGGAAACACCATATATTTT.